The 19 T cell receptor beta chains listed next were all sequenced from one sample in a study of T-cell reconstitution after alpha-beta-depleted transplantation in children. Preparation of the TCRbeta library involved a method that used unique molecular identifiers. TCRdb analysed the PCR reads with MiXCR anew, one entry per CDR3 protein. Of about 830,000 distinct CDR3 sequences in the sample, about 16% were seen once. The sequenced sample was PBMCs, mostly from graft donor cells, obtained 360 days after TCRalphabeta/CD19-depleted stem cell transplant. The receptor set was obtained from a male patient between 10 and 17 years old who had a stem cell transplant for acute lymphoblastic leukemia, so the T cells may come from the graft donor.

There are a few counts of this clonotype. The chain has TRBV27 and TRBJ2-7; possibly TRBD2 for D (6 bases). Germline loops: CDR1 MNHEY, CDR2 SMNVEV (reference sequence). The CDR3 extends over 17 amino acids. Trimming cost V 9 bases and J 4 bases, with 28 bases left between them. The CDR3 protein is CASLGFKPGDSIYEQYF. DNA for the CDR3: TGTGCCAGTTTAGGATTTAAGCCCGGGGACTCCATATACGAGCAGTACTTC.

The chain employs TRBV7-3 and TRBJ2-1; D not resolved. Per the germline V gene, CDR1 is SGHTA and CDR2 is FQGTGA. The V end was cut by 2 bases, the J end by 6 bases, with 11 bases between. CDR3 length: 14 residues. The CDR3 nucleotides read TGTGCCAGCAGCTTAGGGGTGTCAAGCAATGAGCAGTTCTTC. This codes for CASSLGVSSNEQFF.

V is TRBV12-3 or TRBV12-4 and J is TRBJ1-3; D may be TRBD1 (6 bases). V gave up 2 bases and J gave up 7 bases, with 21 bases separating them. The CDR3 contains 17 residues. Here the CDR3 DNA reads TGTGCCAGCAGTTTATACGGTGATAAGGGACATGGGAACACCATATATTTT. Translation: CASSLYGDKGHGNTIYF.

The J gene is TRBJ1-1, the V gene TRBV5-1, with 7 bases identical to TRBD1. CDR1 is SGHRS and CDR2 is YFSETQ in the germline V gene. V shed 4 bases, J shed 1 base, and the junction held 10 bases outside the gene matches. The CDR3 has 16 amino acids. CDR3 region: CASSPNSGGRNTEAFF. CDR3 bases: TGCGCCAGCAGCCCAAACTCAGGGGGAAGGAACACTGAAGCTTTCTTT.

The sample holds many counts of this clonotype. This chain connects TRBV15 to TRBJ2-5; TRBD2 agrees at 12 bases. V shed 5 bases, J shed 1 base, and the junction held 8 bases outside the gene matches. The CDR3 is made up of 17 amino acids. The germline V gene encodes CDR1 LNHNV and CDR2 YYDKDF (reference sequence). The CDR3 loop is CATSSRGLAGFQETQYF. DNA of the CDR3: TGTGCCACCAGCTCAAGGGGACTAGCGGGCTTCCAAGAGACCCAGTACTTC.

The chain joins TRBV9 to TRBJ2-7, with 13 positions matching TRBD2. Germline V CDR1 and CDR2: SGDLS, YYNGEE. CDR3 length: 17 residues. With V trimmed by 0 bases and J by 0 bases, 3 bases remained unmatched. CDR3 sequence: CASSVGLAGGPSYEQYF. The CDR3 region has the DNA TGTGCCAGCAGCGTAGGACTAGCGGGAGGACCCTCCTACGAGCAGTACTTC.

This chain connects TRBV4-1 to TRBJ2-3; perhaps TRBD2 as D (5 bases). The V end lost 2 bases, the J end lost 0 bases, and 9 bases lay between the germline ends. The CDR3 runs 15 residues. Germline CDR1 reads MGHRA; CDR2 reads YSYEKL. For the CDR3, the DNA is TGCGCCAGCAGCCAACGAGCGGCAAGCACAGATACGCAGTATTTT. It yields the protein CASSQRAASTDTQYF.

In this sample, this clonotype turned up a few times. V gene TRBV10-1 combines with J gene TRBJ2-1; 7 positions agree with TRBD2. The ends lost 9 bases at V and 4 bases at J; junction bases unmatched: 9. CDR3 size: 14 residues. Germline V lookup: CDR1 WNHNN, CDR2 SYGVQD (reference sequence). CDR3 in amino acids: CASSAARGYNEQFF. In nucleotides, the CDR3 is TGCGCCAGTTCAGCGGCGCGGGGGTACAATGAGCAGTTCTTC.

This clonotype came up many times. V gene TRBV2 combines with J gene TRBJ2-1; the match to TRBD2 covers 11 bases. CDR1 and CDR2 from the germline V gene are SNHLY and FYNNEI. This CDR3 comprises 16 residues. V lost 6 bases to trimming and J lost 6 bases; unmatched junction nucleotides: 10. The CDR3 spells CASSQDLAGGSNEQFF. CDR3 sequence (DNA): TGTGCCAGCAGCCAGGACTTAGCGGGAGGGTCCAATGAGCAGTTCTTC.

V usage is TRBV19 and J usage is TRBJ1-2, with unresolved D. Germline loops: CDR1 LNHDA, CDR2 SQIVND (reference sequence). V lost 6 bases and J 5 bases, leaving 13 bases between the germline ends. The CDR3 runs 13 residues. This chain's CDR3 is CASRRDGIYGYTF. CDR3 in DNA: TGTGCCAGTAGAAGAGACGGTATTTATGGCTACACCTTC.

There are many counts of this clonotype. The V call is TRBV7-6, the J call TRBJ2-3; perhaps TRBD2 as D (5 bases). V was cut by 5 bases and J by 0 bases, with 12 bases left in between. This CDR3 has 15 amino acids. Germline V gives CDR1 SGHVS, CDR2 FNYEAQ. The CDR3 region is CASSPSGGSTDTQYF. The CDR3 bases are TGTGCCAGCAGCCCAAGCGGAGGTAGCACAGATACGCAGTATTTT.

This clonotype came up many times. The CDR3 loop reads CASRDNSGGTYEQYF. In nucleotides, the CDR3 is TGCGCCAGCAGAGACAATAGCGGGGGAACCTACGAGCAGTACTTC. The gene calls are TRBV4-1 and TRBJ2-7; 9 nucleotides align to TRBD2. Germline assignment: CDR1 MGHRA and CDR2 YSYEKL. The CDR3 is 15 residues long. V was clipped by 6 bases and J by 2 bases; unmatched bases: 8.

V usage is TRBV6-1 and J usage is TRBJ2-1, with 9 positions matching TRBD2. This CDR3 spans 15 amino acids. CDR1 is MNHNS and CDR2 is SASEGT in the germline V gene. V shed 8 bases, J shed 8 bases, and the junction held 13 bases outside the gene matches. The DNA for the CDR3 is TGTGCCAGCTTAGGTGGGGCTAGCGGGAACCATGAGCAGTTCTTC. Encoded protein: CASLGGASGNHEQFF.

The V and J genes are TRBV20-1 and TRBJ2-4; TRBD1 might be the D (6 bases). Germline CDR1 is DFQATT and CDR2 is SNEGSKA (reference sequence). The CDR3 totals 14 residues. The V gene lost 5 bases and the J gene lost 6 bases, with 17 bases spanning the gap. CDR3 sequence (DNA): TGCAGTGCTCCAGGGGCCGCCGCCGGAAACATTCAGTACTTC. Amino acid sequence: CSAPGAAAGNIQYF.

This clonotype was recorded at least ten times. The chain recombines TRBV29-1 with TRBJ2-1, with D uncertain. The V gene lost 3 bases and the J gene lost 1 base, with 4 bases spanning the gap. This CDR3 has 12 residues. Germline CDR1 reads SQVTM; CDR2 reads ANQGSEA. The CDR3 DNA follows: TGCAGCGTTGACAGGTCCTACAATGAGCAGTTCTTC. Its protein product is CSVDRSYNEQFF.

This clonotype has a handful of counts. The chain has TRBV28 and TRBJ2-3; 10 bases are a match to TRBD2. There are 15 residues in the CDR3. With V trimmed by 5 bases and J by 2 bases, 4 bases remained unmatched. Per the germline V gene, CDR1 is MDHEN and CDR2 is SYDVKM. CDR3 in DNA: TGTGCCAGCAGTGAGGGACTAGCGTACACAGATACGCAGTATTTT. Amino acid sequence: CASSEGLAYTDTQYF.

Many counts were recorded for this clonotype. CDR3 in amino acids: CARTTGIAKNIQYF. The CDR3 DNA is TGTGCCAGAACGACAGGGATAGCCAAAAACATTCAGTACTTC. The chain carries TRBV9 and TRBJ2-4; 7 nucleotides align to TRBD1. The CDR3 length is 14 residues. Germline V CDR1 and CDR2: SGDLS, YYNGEE. Trimming took 8 bases from V and 0 from J; bases not matched to a gene: 5.

The J gene is TRBJ2-3, the V gene TRBV5-1; 10 bases align to TRBD2. Germline loops: CDR1 SGHRS, CDR2 YFSETQ. Trimming cost V 0 bases and J 4 bases; bases outside gene matches: 8. The CDR3 contains 17 residues. The CDR3 DNA is TGCGCCAGCAGCTTGGTGGCTCTAGCGGGAGTTCCAGATACGCAGTATTTT. Amino acids: CASSLVALAGVPDTQYF.

This clonotype was seen more than once but under ten times. The chain is built from TRBV12-3 or TRBV12-4 and TRBJ2-1, with 12 bases aligning to TRBD2. With V trimmed by 7 bases and J by 5 bases, 9 bases remained unmatched. This CDR3 contains 16 residues. The CDR3 region is CASTPRTSGIHNEQFF. The DNA for the CDR3 is TGTGCCAGCACCCCGAGGACTAGCGGGATCCACAATGAGCAGTTCTTC.